What follows is one T cell receptor beta chain and its context. The CDR3 length is 12 residues. V gave up 8 bases and J gave up 6 bases, with 13 bases separating them. Germline CDR1 and CDR2: SEHNR and FQNEAQ (reference sequence). This specimen belongs to a study of blood T cells in healthy people across ages. The second PCR ran roughly 7 to 12 cycles with a sample-barcoded 5' primer and J-beta primers. Each CDR3 protein is one row after TCRdb ran MiXCR on the 5' RACE reads. The sample yields approximately 900,000 distinct CDR3 sequences, around 48% seen once. The receptor was derived from a man in his thirties or forties in good health. The V call is TRBV7-9, the J call TRBJ1-1; D uncertain. The material sequenced was blood. The DNA of the CDR3 is TGTGCCAGCGATAAGCACCCGCCTGAAGCTTTCTTT. Its translation is CASDKHPPEAFF.